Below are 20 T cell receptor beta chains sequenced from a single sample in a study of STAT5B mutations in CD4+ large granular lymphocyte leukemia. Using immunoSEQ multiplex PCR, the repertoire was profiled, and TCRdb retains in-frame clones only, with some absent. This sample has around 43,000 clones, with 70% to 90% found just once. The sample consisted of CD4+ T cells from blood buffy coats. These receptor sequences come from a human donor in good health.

This CDR3 is CASSQRSAGGGVYNEQFF. CDR3 sequence (DNA): TGCGCCAGCAGCCAAAGAAGTGCGGGAGGGGGAGTCTACAATGAGCAGTTCTTC. The genes are TRBV4-1 and TRBJ2-1, with 9 bases fitting TRBD2. This CDR3 spans 18 amino acids. V dropped 2 bases and J dropped 3; count of bases not matched to a gene: 11. Germline V lookup: CDR1 MGHRA, CDR2 YSYEKL.

CDR3 loop: CASSRTNSPQHF. DNA for the CDR3: TGTGCCAGCAGTCGAACTAACTCGCCCCAGCATTTT. The V call is TRBV6-6, the J call TRBJ1-5; D is ambiguous. V was cut by 5 bases and J by 9 bases, with 11 bases left in between. This CDR3 spans 12 amino acids. CDR1 MNHNY and CDR2 SVGAGI come from the germline V gene (reference sequence).

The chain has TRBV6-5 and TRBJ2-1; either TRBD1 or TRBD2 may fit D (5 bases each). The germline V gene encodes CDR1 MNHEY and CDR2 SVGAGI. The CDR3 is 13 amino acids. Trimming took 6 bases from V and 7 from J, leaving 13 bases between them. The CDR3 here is CASSGTTWNEQFF. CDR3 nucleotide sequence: TGTGCCAGCAGCGGGACGACCTGGAATGAGCAGTTCTTC.

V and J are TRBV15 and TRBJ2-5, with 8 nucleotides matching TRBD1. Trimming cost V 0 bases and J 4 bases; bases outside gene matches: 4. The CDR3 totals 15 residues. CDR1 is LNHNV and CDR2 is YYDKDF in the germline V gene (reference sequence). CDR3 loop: CATSRDGQGRETQYF. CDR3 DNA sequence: TGTGCCACCAGCAGAGATGGACAGGGCCGAGAGACCCAGTACTTC.

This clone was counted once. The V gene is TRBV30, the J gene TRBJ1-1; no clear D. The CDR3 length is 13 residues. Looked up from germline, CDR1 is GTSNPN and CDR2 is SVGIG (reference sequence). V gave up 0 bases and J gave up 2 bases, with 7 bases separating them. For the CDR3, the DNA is TGTGCCTGGAGTGTTTCTGTTAACACTGAAGCTTTCTTT. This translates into CAWSVSVNTEAFF.

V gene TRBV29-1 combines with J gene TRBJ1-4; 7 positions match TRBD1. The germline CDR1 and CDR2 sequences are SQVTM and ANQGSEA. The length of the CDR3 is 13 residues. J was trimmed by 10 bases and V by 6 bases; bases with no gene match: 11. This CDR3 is CSVLTGIGGKLFF. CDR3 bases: TGCAGCGTCCTGACAGGGATAGGAGGAAAACTGTTTTTT.

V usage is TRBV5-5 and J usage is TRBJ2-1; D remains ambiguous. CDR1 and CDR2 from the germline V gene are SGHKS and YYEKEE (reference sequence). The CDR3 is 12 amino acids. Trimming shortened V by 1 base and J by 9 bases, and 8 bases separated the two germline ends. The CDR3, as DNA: TGTGCCAGCAGCTTGATTTCCGGTGAGCAGTTCTTC. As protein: CASSLISGEQFF.

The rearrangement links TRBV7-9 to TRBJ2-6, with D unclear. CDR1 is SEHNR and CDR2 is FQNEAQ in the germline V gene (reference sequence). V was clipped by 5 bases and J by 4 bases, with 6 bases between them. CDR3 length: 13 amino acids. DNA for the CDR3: TGTGCCAGCAGCGCCGGGGGGGCCAACGTCCTGACTTTC. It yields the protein CASSAGGANVLTF.

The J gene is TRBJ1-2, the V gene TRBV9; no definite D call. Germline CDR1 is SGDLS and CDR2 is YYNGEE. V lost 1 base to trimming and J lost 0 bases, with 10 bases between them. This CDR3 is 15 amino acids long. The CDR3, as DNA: TGTGCCAGCAGCGTATCGGCAGAATCTAACTATGGCTACACCTTC. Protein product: CASSVSAESNYGYTF.

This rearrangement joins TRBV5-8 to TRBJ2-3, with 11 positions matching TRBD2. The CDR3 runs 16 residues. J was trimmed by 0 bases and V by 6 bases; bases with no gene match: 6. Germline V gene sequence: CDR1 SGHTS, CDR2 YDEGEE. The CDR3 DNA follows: TGTGCCAGCACCGCCGGGACTAGCGGCAGCACAGATACGCAGTATTTT. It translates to CASTAGTSGSTDTQYF.

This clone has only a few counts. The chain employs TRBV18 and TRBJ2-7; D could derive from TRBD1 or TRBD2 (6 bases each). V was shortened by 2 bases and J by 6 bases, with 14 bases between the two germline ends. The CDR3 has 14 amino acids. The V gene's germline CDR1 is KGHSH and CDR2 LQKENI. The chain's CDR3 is CASSPRGAQSEQYF. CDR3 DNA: TGTGCCAGCTCACCAAGGGGGGCGCAATCCGAGCAGTACTTC.

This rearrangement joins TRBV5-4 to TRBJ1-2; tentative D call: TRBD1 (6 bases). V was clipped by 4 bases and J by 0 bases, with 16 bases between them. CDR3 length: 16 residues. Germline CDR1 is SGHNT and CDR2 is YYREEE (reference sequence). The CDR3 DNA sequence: TGTGCCAGCAGCGGCGGCCGACAGGACACTAACTATGGCTACACCTTC. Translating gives CASSGGRQDTNYGYTF.

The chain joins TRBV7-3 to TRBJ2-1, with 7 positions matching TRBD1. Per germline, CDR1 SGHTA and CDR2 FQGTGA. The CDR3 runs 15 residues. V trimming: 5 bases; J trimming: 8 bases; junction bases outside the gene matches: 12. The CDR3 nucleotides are TGTGCCAGCAGCCGAGGCCGGACAGGTTCGTATGAGCAGTTCTTC. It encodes CASSRGRTGSYEQFF. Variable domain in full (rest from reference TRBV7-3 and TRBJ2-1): GAGVSQTPSNKVTEKGKYVELRCDPISGHTALYWYRQSLGQGPEFLIYFQGTGAADDSGLPNDRFFAVRPEGSVSTLKIQRTERGDSAVYLCASSRGRTGSYEQFFGPGTRLTVL.

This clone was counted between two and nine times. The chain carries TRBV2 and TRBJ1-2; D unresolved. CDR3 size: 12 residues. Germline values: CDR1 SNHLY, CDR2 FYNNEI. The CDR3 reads CLGDKDNYGYTF. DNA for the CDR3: TGTCTCGGAGACAAGGATAACTATGGCTACACCTTC.

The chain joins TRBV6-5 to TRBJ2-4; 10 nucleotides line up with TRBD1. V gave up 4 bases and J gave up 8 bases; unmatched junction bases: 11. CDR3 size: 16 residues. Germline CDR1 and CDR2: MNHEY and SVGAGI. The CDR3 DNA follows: TGTGCCAGCAGTTTACTCCGGACAGGGGGTGGTTACATTCAGTACTTC. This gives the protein CASSLLRTGGGYIQYF.

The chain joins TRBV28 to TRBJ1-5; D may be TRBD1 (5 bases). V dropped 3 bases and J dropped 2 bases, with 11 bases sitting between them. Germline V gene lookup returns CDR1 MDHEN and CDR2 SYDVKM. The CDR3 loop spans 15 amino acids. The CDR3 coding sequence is TGTGCCAGCAGTTTTAGAGGGGAGGGCAATCAGCCCCAGCATTTT. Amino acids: CASSFRGEGNQPQHF.

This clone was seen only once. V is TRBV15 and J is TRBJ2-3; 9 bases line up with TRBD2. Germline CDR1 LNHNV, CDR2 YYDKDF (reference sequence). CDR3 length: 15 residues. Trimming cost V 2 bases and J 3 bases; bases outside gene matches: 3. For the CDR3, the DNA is TGTGCCACCAGCAGACTAGCGGGATTAACAGATACGCAGTATTTT. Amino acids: CATSRLAGLTDTQYF.

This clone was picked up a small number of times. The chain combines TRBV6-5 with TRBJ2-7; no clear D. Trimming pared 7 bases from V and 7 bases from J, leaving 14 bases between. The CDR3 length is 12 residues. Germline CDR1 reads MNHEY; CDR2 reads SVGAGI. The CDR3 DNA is TGTGCCAGCATCTCCCCGGCGCGGGAGCAGTACTTC. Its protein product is CASISPAREQYF.

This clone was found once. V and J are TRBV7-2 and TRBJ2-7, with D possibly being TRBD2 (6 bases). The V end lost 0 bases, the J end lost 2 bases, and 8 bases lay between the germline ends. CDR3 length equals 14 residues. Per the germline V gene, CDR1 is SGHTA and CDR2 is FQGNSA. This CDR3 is CASSLAGGAYEQYF. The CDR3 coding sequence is TGTGCCAGCAGCTTAGCGGGAGGCGCCTACGAGCAGTACTTC. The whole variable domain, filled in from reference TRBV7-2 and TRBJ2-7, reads GAGVSQSPSNKVTEKGKDVELRCDPISGHTALYWYRQSLGQGLEFLIYFQGNSAPDKSGLPSDRFSAERTGGSVSTLTIQRTQQEDSAVYLCASSLAGGAYEQYFGPGTRLTVT.

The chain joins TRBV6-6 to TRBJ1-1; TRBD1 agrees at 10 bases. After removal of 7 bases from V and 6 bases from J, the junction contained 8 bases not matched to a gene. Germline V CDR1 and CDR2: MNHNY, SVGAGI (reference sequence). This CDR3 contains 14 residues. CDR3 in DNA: TGTGCCAGCAAGGGACAGGGGATGGGCGCTGAAGCTTTCTTT. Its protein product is CASKGQGMGAEAFF.